This T cell receptor (beta chain) derives from a study of blood T cell repertoires in COVID-19. Only in-frame clones appear in the TCRdb table, and some are missing; sequencing was by immunoSEQ multiplex PCR. Of about 200,000 clones listed, about four fifths are singletons. This receptor was taken from a woman between 45 and 60 years old with acute or convalescent COVID-19. Sequencing used peripheral blood.

CDR3 bases: TGTGCCAGCAGTTTGAGGAGTTTTAGTAGCGGGGGCGGGAACACCGGGGAGCTGTTTTTT. Amino acids: CASSLRSFSSGGGNTGELFF. The rearrangement joins TRBV27 to TRBJ2-2; 9 positions agree with TRBD2. This CDR3 region has 20 residues. Trimming removed 3 bases from V and 1 base from J; junction bases left unmatched: 15. Germline V gives CDR1 MNHEY, CDR2 SMNVEV (reference sequence).